A single sample gave rise to the 31 T cell receptor beta chains below, sequenced in a study of molecular identifiers for immune sequencing clone quantification. One entry per CDR3 protein, called by TCRdb with MiXCR from the PCR reads. Of around 460,000 distinct CDR3 sequences in the sample, roughly 26% were seen once. Sequenced input: naive CD8+ T cells from blood, with Jurkat cell RNA spiked in. Stated subset: FACS-sorted CD8+CD4-CCR7+CD45RA+ naive T cells. The receptors were sampled from a human donor in good health. Some libraries in this study had Jurkat cell RNA spiked in.

This clonotype occurred a few times. The chain is built from TRBV7-2 and TRBJ1-1, with D uncertain. This CDR3 has 17 amino acids. V shed 6 bases and J shed 0 bases, with 20 bases lying between them. Germline lookup yields CDR1 SGHTA and CDR2 FQGNSA. The DNA for the CDR3 is TGTGCCAGCAGGATTAGTTCCGTTGTGGGCATGAACACTGAAGCTTTCTTT. This encodes CASRISSVVGMNTEAFF.

The sample holds many counts of this clonotype. The chain recombines TRBV27 with TRBJ2-3; no definite D call. Trimming took 6 bases from V and 2 from J, leaving 12 bases between them. This CDR3 has 14 residues. The germline gives CDR1 MNHEY, CDR2 SMNVEV (reference sequence). CDR3 region: CASSLYGSTDTQYF. The CDR3 coding sequence is TGTGCCAGCAGCTTGTACGGTTCCACAGATACGCAGTATTTT.

The chain combines TRBV10-1 with TRBJ2-3; TRBD2 aligns across 8 bases. V lost 0 bases and J lost 4; bases outside the gene matches: 9. CDR1 is WNHNN, CDR2 SYGVQD, per germline (reference sequence). The CDR3 is 17 residues long. CDR3 sequence (DNA): TGCGCCAGCAGTGAGTCGGTCCCGGGAGGGCAGTCAGATACGCAGTATTTT. Translating gives CASSESVPGGQSDTQYF.

This clonotype came up many times. V is TRBV5-6 and J is TRBJ2-7, with TRBD1 matching 9 bases. V lost 0 bases and J lost 6; bases outside the gene matches: 7. Germline V gene data show CDR1 as SGHDT and CDR2 as YYEEEE. The CDR3 spans 15 residues. CDR3 sequence: CASSLVRETGGEQYF. CDR3 bases: TGTGCCAGCAGCTTGGTTCGCGAGACAGGGGGCGAGCAGTACTTC.

In the case of this clonotype: A junction end diverges from the germline sequence, so it may reflect a read error. The chain combines TRBV19 with TRBJ2-7, with 7 bases fitting TRBD2. The CDR3 sequence is 14 residues long. Germline V gene data show CDR1 as LNHDA and CDR2 as SQIVND (reference sequence). The CDR3 DNA reads TGTGCCAGTAGTCTTCTGGGGACTGGCGGGGGTTCGGACTTC. This translates into CASSLLGTGGGSDF.

Many counts were recorded for this clonotype. The rearrangement joins TRBV7-9 to TRBJ1-1, with D uncertain. Germline lookup yields CDR1 SEHNR and CDR2 FQNEAQ (reference sequence). This CDR3 spans 16 amino acids. Trimming removed 0 bases from V and 2 bases from J, with 13 bases in between. CDR3 protein: CASSLAVRHINTEAFF. The CDR3 nucleotides are TGTGCCAGCAGCTTAGCGGTGCGCCATATTAACACTGAAGCTTTCTTT.

The V call is TRBV4-3, the J call TRBJ2-7; no definite D call. The CDR3 runs 14 residues. Trimming removed 0 bases at V and 6 bases at J, with 12 bases between. Germline CDR1 is LGHNA and CDR2 is YSLEER. CDR3 sequence reads: CASSQDFAGFEQYF. CDR3 bases: TGCGCCAGCAGCCAAGATTTCGCAGGCTTCGAGCAGTACTTC.

This clonotype was found many times. The V gene is TRBV29-1, the J gene TRBJ2-4; perhaps TRBD2 as D (6 bases). The CDR3 has 13 residues. V shed 7 bases and J shed 2 bases, with 12 bases lying between them. Germline V gene data show CDR1 as SQVTM and CDR2 as ANQGSEA. Written as DNA, the CDR3 is TGCAGCGCTCACCTAGCGACCAAAAACATTCAGTACTTC. Translating it yields CSAHLATKNIQYF.

The table lists this clonotype with many counts. This chain connects TRBV7-2 to TRBJ2-1; D is unresolved. The V gene lost 9 bases and the J gene lost 3 bases, with 12 bases spanning the gap. The CDR3 has 13 residues. Germline CDR1 reads SGHTA; CDR2 reads FQGNSA. The DNA for the CDR3 is TGTGCCAGTAGACTCCCTGGCTACAATGAGCAGTTCTTC. It codes for CASRLPGYNEQFF. Together with reference TRBV7-2 and TRBJ2-1, the CDR3 gives the full variable domain: GAGVSQSPSNKVTEKGKDVELRCDPISGHTALYWYRQSLGQGLEFLIYFQGNSAPDKSGLPSDRFSAERTGGSVSTLTIQRTQQEDSAVYLCASRLPGYNEQFFGPGTRLTVL.

The J gene is TRBJ2-7, the V gene TRBV7-2; D is perhaps TRBD2 (6 bases). Germline V CDR1 and CDR2: SGHTA, FQGNSA. Deletions cut 1 base from V and 0 bases from J, with 10 bases between. This CDR3 has 15 residues. Written as DNA, the CDR3 is TGTGCCAGCAGCTTAGACCAGGGACTCTCCTACGAGCAGTACTTC. Translation gives CASSLDQGLSYEQYF.

This clonotype has just a few counts. The CDR3 sequence is CARTEGSSTDTQYF. CDR3 nucleotide sequence: TGTGCCAGGACGGAGGGTTCTAGCACAGATACGCAGTATTTT. The gene calls are TRBV27 and TRBJ2-3, with a weak D call TRBD2 (6 bases). The V end lost 9 bases, the J end lost 0 bases, and 13 bases lay between the germline ends. Germline CDR1 MNHEY, CDR2 SMNVEV (reference sequence). The CDR3 is 14 amino acids.

At least ten counts were recorded for this clonotype. The rearrangement uses TRBV29-1 and TRBJ2-2; no definite D call. The CDR3 loop spans 13 amino acids. Trimming removed 5 bases from V and 0 bases from J, with 7 bases in between. The germline CDR1 and CDR2 sequences are SQVTM and ANQGSEA. CDR3 in DNA: TGCAGCGTTAGTGATTCGAACACCGGGGAGCTGTTTTTT. Encoded protein: CSVSDSNTGELFF.

The rearrangement uses TRBV12-3 or TRBV12-4 and TRBJ2-3; D might be TRBD2 (6 bases). Trimming took 3 bases from V and 6 from J, leaving 13 bases between them. The CDR3 is 14 residues long. The CDR3 region has the DNA TGTGCCAGCAGTTTCGGGGGAGATTGGGATACGCAGTATTTT. Protein: CASSFGGDWDTQYF.

Many counts were recorded for this clonotype. The V gene is TRBV5-8, the J gene TRBJ2-3, with a possible D match to TRBD2 (5 bases). From germline, CDR1 is SGHTS and CDR2 YDEGEE. The CDR3 runs to 15 residues. With 2 bases removed from V and 4 bases from J, the gap between germline ends came to 14 bases. CDR3 protein: CASSFSREGSDTQYF. CDR3 nucleotides: TGTGCCAGCAGCTTCTCTCGAGAGGGCTCAGATACGCAGTATTTT.

The J gene is TRBJ2-3, the V gene TRBV20-1; D is undetermined. V was shortened by 5 bases and J by 2 bases, with 17 bases between the two germline ends. The germline gives CDR1 DFQATT, CDR2 SNEGSKA (reference sequence). The CDR3 has 15 residues. The CDR3 spells CSAPPGSADTDTQYF. CDR3 nucleotide sequence: TGCAGTGCTCCCCCAGGCTCTGCGGACACAGATACGCAGTATTTT.

The rearrangement uses TRBV5-8 and TRBJ2-7; D remains unclear. The CDR3 has 15 amino acids. V shed 0 bases and J shed 2 bases, with 12 bases lying between them. Looked up from germline, CDR1 is SGHTS and CDR2 is YDEGEE. The CDR3 protein is CASSLALGYPYEQYF. The CDR3 DNA reads as TGTGCCAGCAGCTTGGCCCTCGGCTACCCCTACGAGCAGTACTTC.

Turning to this clonotype: A much larger clone differs by one base, so this may be a read error. The V call is TRBV2, the J call TRBJ1-1, with D possibly matching TRBD1 (5 bases). CDR3 length equals 11 residues. The germline V gene has CDR1 SNHLY and CDR2 FYNNEI. CDR3: CASTVGDRDCF. The CDR3 DNA follows: TGTGCCAGCACCGTGGGGGACCGAGACTGTTTT.

This clonotype was recorded many times. The chain carries TRBV4-3 and TRBJ2-7; tentatively, D is TRBD2 (6 bases). Trimming removed 0 bases from V and 3 bases from J, with 12 bases in between. The germline CDR1 and CDR2 sequences are LGHNA and YSLEER. The CDR3 runs 15 residues. The CDR3 DNA reads as TGCGCCAGCAGCCAAGATCAGGCTAGCGTCTACGAGCAGTACTTC. It translates to CASSQDQASVYEQYF.

This clonotype showed up many times. The V call is TRBV4-1, the J call TRBJ2-7; D gene ambiguous. Per germline, CDR1 MGHRA and CDR2 YSYEKL. The V and J ends lost 1 base and 3 bases respectively, with 16 bases between them. CDR3 length equals 16 residues. The CDR3 loop reads CASSQASTDLNYEQYF. The CDR3 nucleotides are TGCGCCAGCAGCCAAGCTTCGACGGACCTGAACTACGAGCAGTACTTC.

In this sample, this clonotype turned up a few times. J is TRBJ2-1 and V is TRBV20-1; the match to TRBD2 covers 9 bases. The CDR3 is 15 amino acids. Germline assignment: CDR1 DFQATT and CDR2 SNEGSKA (reference sequence). After removal of 5 bases from V and 4 bases from J, the junction contained 9 bases not matched to a gene. CDR3 DNA: TGCAGTGCTCAAAAACCGGGACTAGCTTACAATGAGCAGTTCTTC. It encodes CSAQKPGLAYNEQFF.

In the case of this clonotype: This could be a read error, since a much larger clone is one nucleotide away. The chain carries TRBV6-6 and TRBJ2-7, with TRBD1 as a possible D gene (6 bases). Germline CDR1 and CDR2: MNHNY and SVGAGI (reference sequence). The CDR3 is 14 amino acids. The CDR3 sequence: CASSTLTGTYEQHF. The CDR3 nucleotides are TGTGCCAGCAGTACCTTGACAGGCACCTACGAGCAGCACTTC.

The rearrangement uses TRBV30 and TRBJ2-7, with no clear D. Trimming took 0 bases from V and 6 from J, leaving 12 bases between them. The germline CDR1 and CDR2 sequences are GTSNPN and SVGIG (reference sequence). The CDR3 has 13 amino acids. CDR3 bases: TGTGCCTGGAGTGTAGTGGACGTCTCCGAGCAGTACTTC. Translation: CAWSVVDVSEQYF.

This clonotype came up once. The chain has TRBV12-3 or TRBV12-4 and TRBJ1-5, with D maybe TRBD1 (6 bases). The V end was cut by 6 bases, the J end by 2 bases, with 11 bases between. The CDR3 runs to 14 residues. Written as DNA, the CDR3 is TGTGCCAGCAGCCCACCAGGGGGCAATCAGCCCCAGCATTTT. Its protein is CASSPPGGNQPQHF.

The chain employs TRBV27 and TRBJ2-7; 11 bases line up with TRBD2. J gave up 4 bases and V 9 bases, and 11 bases lay outside the gene matches. Germline CDR1 and CDR2: MNHEY and SMNVEV (reference sequence). This CDR3 region has 15 residues. The DNA of the CDR3 is TGTGCCAGTAAAACGGGCGGGACTAGCGGTTACGAGCAGTACTTC. This sequence encodes CASKTGGTSGYEQYF.

This clonotype was observed many times. V and J are TRBV4-3 and TRBJ2-3; D is unclear. Trimming removed 0 bases from V and 4 bases from J, with 11 bases in between. Germline V gene data show CDR1 as LGHNA and CDR2 as YSLEER. The CDR3 has 15 amino acids. This CDR3 is CASSQDYSSADTQYF. The CDR3 DNA sequence: TGCGCCAGCAGCCAAGATTACTCCTCGGCAGATACGCAGTATTTT.

This clonotype was picked up many times. V and J are TRBV12-3 or TRBV12-4 and TRBJ2-3; D perhaps matches TRBD2 (6 bases). Deletions cut 2 bases from V and 2 bases from J, with 20 bases between. The CDR3 sequence is 18 residues long. DNA for the CDR3: TGTGCCAGCAGTTTACGCCCGTGGGGTAGCGGATTCACAGATACGCAGTATTTT. This encodes CASSLRPWGSGFTDTQYF.

Regarding this clonotype: A read error is possible here, since a much larger clone lies one base away. V usage is TRBV29-1 and J usage is TRBJ2-7, with D perhaps TRBD2 (6 bases). This CDR3 comprises 12 residues. V was cut by 7 bases and J by 1 base, with 11 bases left in between. Germline CDR1 SQVTM, CDR2 ANQGSEA. CDR3 bases: TGCAGCGCTGTGCGGGGATCCTACGAGCAGTACTTC. Protein sequence: CSAVRGSYEQYF.

The CDR3 nucleotides are TGTGCCAGCAGTCCCGGGCCGGTCGGGGAGCTGTTTTTT. It yields the protein CASSPGPVGELFF. This chain uses TRBV12-3 or TRBV12-4 with TRBJ2-2; D uncertain. Trimming removed 5 bases from V and 7 bases from J, with 11 bases in between. The CDR3 is 13 amino acids.

Comment on this clonotype: At one of its ends the junction is not consistent with the germline gene, which may arise from a read error. The rearrangement links TRBV12-3 or TRBV12-4 to TRBJ1-5; D not certain. The CDR3 is made up of 14 amino acids. This chain's CDR3 is CASSLVDSNQPQRF. In nucleotides, the CDR3 is TGTGCCAGCAGTTTAGTCGATAGCAATCAGCCCCAGCGTTTT.

This clonotype was seen more than once but under ten times. The J gene is TRBJ1-1, the V gene TRBV6-2 or TRBV6-3; D not resolved. Germline V CDR1 and CDR2: MNHEY, SVGEGT. The CDR3 is 14 residues long. V was cut by 1 base and J by 1 base, with 7 bases left in between. Here the CDR3 reads CASSYWPANTEAFF. The CDR3 DNA reads TGTGCCAGCAGTTACTGGCCAGCGAACACTGAAGCTTTCTTT.

The rearrangement joins TRBV9 to TRBJ2-5; D might be TRBD2 (5 bases). V was cut by 3 bases and J by 0 bases, with 9 bases left in between. Germline V gene lookup returns CDR1 SGDLS and CDR2 YYNGEE. CDR3 length: 14 amino acids. Written as DNA, the CDR3 is TGTGCCAGCAGCGCCGCGGGCTACCAAGAGACCCAGTACTTC. Its translation: CASSAAGYQETQYF.